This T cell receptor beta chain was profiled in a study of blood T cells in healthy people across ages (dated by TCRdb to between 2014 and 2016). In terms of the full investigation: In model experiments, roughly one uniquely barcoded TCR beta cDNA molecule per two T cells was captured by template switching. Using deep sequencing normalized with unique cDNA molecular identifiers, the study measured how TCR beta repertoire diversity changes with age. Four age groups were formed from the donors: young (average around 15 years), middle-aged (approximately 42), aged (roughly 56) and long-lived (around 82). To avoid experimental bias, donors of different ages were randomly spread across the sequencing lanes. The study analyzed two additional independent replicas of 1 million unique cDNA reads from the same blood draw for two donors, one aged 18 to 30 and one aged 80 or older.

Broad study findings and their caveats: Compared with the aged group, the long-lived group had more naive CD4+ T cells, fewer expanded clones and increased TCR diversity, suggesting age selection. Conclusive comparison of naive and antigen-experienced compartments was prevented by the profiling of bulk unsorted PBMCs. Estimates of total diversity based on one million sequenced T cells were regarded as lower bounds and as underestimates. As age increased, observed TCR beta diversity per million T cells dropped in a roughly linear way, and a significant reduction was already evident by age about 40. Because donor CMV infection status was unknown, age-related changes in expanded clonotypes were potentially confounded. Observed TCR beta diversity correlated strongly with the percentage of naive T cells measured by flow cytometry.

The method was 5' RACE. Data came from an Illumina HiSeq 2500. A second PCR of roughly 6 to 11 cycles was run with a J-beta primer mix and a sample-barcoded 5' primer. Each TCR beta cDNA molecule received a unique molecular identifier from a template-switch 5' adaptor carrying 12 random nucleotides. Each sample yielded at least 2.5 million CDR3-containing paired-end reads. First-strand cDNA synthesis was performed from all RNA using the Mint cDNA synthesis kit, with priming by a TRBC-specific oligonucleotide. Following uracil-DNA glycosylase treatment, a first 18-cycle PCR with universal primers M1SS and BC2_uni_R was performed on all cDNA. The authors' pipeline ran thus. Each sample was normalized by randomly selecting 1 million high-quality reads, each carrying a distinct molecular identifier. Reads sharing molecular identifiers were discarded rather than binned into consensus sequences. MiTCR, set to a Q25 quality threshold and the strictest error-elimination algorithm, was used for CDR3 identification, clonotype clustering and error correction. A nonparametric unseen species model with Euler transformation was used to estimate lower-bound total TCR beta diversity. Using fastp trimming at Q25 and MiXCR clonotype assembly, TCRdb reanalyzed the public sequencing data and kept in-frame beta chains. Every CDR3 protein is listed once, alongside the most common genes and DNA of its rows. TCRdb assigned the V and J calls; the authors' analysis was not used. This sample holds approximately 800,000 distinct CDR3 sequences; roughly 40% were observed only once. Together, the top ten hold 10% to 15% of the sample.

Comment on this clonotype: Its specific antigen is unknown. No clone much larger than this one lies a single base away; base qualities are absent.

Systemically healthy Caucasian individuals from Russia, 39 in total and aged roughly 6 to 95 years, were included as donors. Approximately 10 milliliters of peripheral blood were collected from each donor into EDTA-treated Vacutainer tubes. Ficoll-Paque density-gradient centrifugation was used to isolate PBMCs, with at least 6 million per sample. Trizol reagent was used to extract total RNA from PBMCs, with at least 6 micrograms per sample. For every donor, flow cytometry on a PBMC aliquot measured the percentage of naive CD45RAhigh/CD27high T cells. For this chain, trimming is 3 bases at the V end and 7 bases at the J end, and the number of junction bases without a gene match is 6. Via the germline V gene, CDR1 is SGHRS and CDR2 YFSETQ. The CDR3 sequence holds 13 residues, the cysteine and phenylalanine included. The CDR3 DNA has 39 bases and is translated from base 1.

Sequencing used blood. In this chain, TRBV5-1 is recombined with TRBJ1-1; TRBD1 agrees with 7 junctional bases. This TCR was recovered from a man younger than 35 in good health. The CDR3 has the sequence CASSWDRDSEAFF. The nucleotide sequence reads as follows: TGCGCCAGCAGCTGGGACCGGGACAGTGAAGCTTTCTTT. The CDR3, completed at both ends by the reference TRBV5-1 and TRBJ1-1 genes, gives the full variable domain KAGVTQTPRYLIKTRGQQVTLSCSPISGHRSVSWYQQTPGQGLQFLFEYFSETQRNKGNFPGRFSGRQFSNSRSEMNVSTLELGDSALYLCASSWDRDSEAFFGQGTRLTVV.